The T cell receptor (beta chain) under discussion was sequenced for a study of cytomegalovirus exposure and HLA in healthy donors (dated by TCRdb to between 2016 and 2019). Study-wide context: In an earlier analysis of roughly 500 of the donors, 276 Gb of sequence data and approximately 120 million unique TCR beta sequences from approximately 180 million T cells were reported. An early release that covered some 640 HLA-typed donors contained approximately 300 gigabases of sequencing data and tens of millions of unique TCR sequences. Of the roughly 430 genotyped donors, around 81% fell in the genetic ancestry cluster associated with self-reported Caucasian donors. The aim of the study was to test whether cataloging public T cell receptors could identify signatures of past pathogen exposure. The study profiled the T cell repertoires of some 610 subjects by immunosequencing and related them to cytomegalovirus serostatus. Besides the first cohort of roughly 700 subjects, a separate validation cohort made up of 120 different subjects was used. To predict cytomegalovirus infection status, the study brought together high-throughput TCR immunosequencing, statistical association of individual TCRs with disease status, and machine learning. In a later analysis, previously published TCR beta repertoires from about 670 donors were re-analyzed and high-resolution HLA genotyping was added so that TCR occurrence patterns could be studied. In the later analysis, no new phenotypic data were used to find candidate immune exposures; instead, reliance was placed on TCR beta sequences and their occurrence across donors. An earlier analysis of 587 of the donors used high-throughput TCR beta sequencing to judge whether each TCR beta V gene segment behaved as functional or pseudogenic. Donor age, sex, ethnicity and CMV serostatus were collected together with the repertoire data. A later genetic analysis took genome-wide SNP genotypes for about 65% of the roughly 670 donors and used that subset as a discovery cohort. All discovery cohort repertoires had been generated using a single sequencing platform. Class I and class II HLA loci were covered by the typing at four-digit resolution. Typing coverage differed by locus: A, B, C, DRB1 and DQB1 were typed in roughly 620-640 donors, DQA1 in about 510, DPA1 in 606, and DPB1 in roughly 470. Because of strong linkage in the cohort, roughly 5 DR-DQ haplotypes were treated as single units for association and clustering. Across about 380 genotyped donors of the cohort, an average of about 220,000 unique TCR beta nucleotide sequences per donor were sequenced, and around 19% of those sequences were non-productive.

Of note for this clone: The antigen this receptor binds is unknown. Base qualities are missing; no much larger clone stands one base away.

The full study reports these points: According to a later analysis, most CMV-associated TCR beta chains appeared to be HLA-restricted, and the HLA associations seemed to be driven largely by CMV exposure. In the study, around 150 TCR beta chains were listed as associated with cytomegalovirus. While some public TCRs were present in many individuals, most TCR sequences turned up only very rarely across donors. A later genetic analysis associated a missense DCLRE1C variant with V-gene and J-gene trimming of TCR beta chains, and an independent cohort replicated the association. A later analysis found that TCR association rates varied across HLA loci, with DRB1 alleles showing the most associated TCRs and HLA-C alleles the fewest. The classifier was reported to diagnose cytomegalovirus status with high specificity and sensitivity in both the original and validation cohorts. CMV serostatus was the only immune exposure information available for the cohort. A further reported finding was that TCR beta sequences accurately predicted the HLA-A and HLA-B alleles for most subjects in the first cohort. Assigning TCR associations to individual alleles was difficult when HLA alleles, especially DR and DQ, strongly co-occurred. In a later analysis, around 17,000 TCR beta sequences were associated with specific HLA alleles at a false discovery rate of 0.05. Correlated functional status among segregating V segments might be attributable to linkage disequilibrium, but an unknown experimental factor could not be ruled out. The earlier analysis of 450 to 700 of the donors excluded about 16 rarely observed V segments, including chromosome 9 orphons, because counts were too low. In a later analysis, HLA-associated TCR beta chains were found to be more clonally expanded and to have lower generation probabilities than equally common non-associated chains. Roughly uniform sequencing depth across donors was assumed in presence/absence analyses, although this assumption may not hold. Only TCR beta chains were sequenced in this cohort, and the absence of alpha or paired-chain data limited detectable features. According to the authors, the approach could potentially be generalized to other disease states and immunological phenotypes. In vitro tests confirmed that three of the cytomegalovirus-associated TCR beta chains recognize cytomegalovirus antigens. Several of the top co-occurrence clusters appeared to be linked to parvovirus B19, influenza, CMV and Epstein-Barr virus, according to a later analysis. In an earlier analysis of 587 of the donors, most TCR beta V segments appeared in productive rearrangements about 90% or about 30% of the time, broadly matching IMGT annotations. Because HLA typing was unavailable for some donors at each locus, only the typed subset was used in association tests. Because the 87-base-pair reads could not distinguish some IMGT-functional V segments, including TRBV6-2 and TRBV6-3, those segments were excluded. A cluster of highly shared sequence variants was judged likely to be a technical artifact of the sequencing pipeline. A later genetic analysis reported fewer N-insertions in productive TCRs among donors in an Asian-associated ancestry cluster than the roughly 700-donor mean.

Taken from the germline V gene (reference sequence), the CDR1 and CDR2 loops are MNHEY and SMNVEV. The germline ends are 6 bases apart after V is trimmed by 0 bases and J by 4 bases. From the cysteine through the phenylalanine, the CDR3 covers 14 amino acids. Solely the CDR3 DNA is kept, with 42 bases framed from the first base. In total, just over 650 healthy bone marrow donors made up the cohort. At the time of sampling, all cohort members were nominally healthy, though unrecorded immune exposures were likely present. The donor was CMV seronegative and belonged to the group of approximately 320 seronegative cohort members. Every donor gave a peripheral blood sample, and the peripheral blood mononuclear cells from that sample were used for TCR beta sequencing. The Qiagen DNeasy Blood Extraction Kit was used to extract genomic DNA from the blood cell samples. Library generation was performed with the immunoSEQ multiplex PCR assay. For the multiplex PCR, a mixture combining 60 forward primers for TCR Vbeta segments and 13 reverse primers for TCR Jbeta segments was used. The CDR3 region of rearranged TCR beta genes was amplified from genomic DNA with a multiplex PCR assay. On the Illumina HiSeq System, the amplified TCR beta libraries were sequenced as 87-base-pair reads. In the original analysis: A later analysis tallied tens of millions of unique TCR beta chains across the 640 or so repertoires, and around 9.9 million of those chains were shared by two or more donors. Raw reads were error-corrected and collapsed into unique sequences with a nearest-neighbor algorithm that merged closely related sequences to remove PCR and sequencing errors. V, D and J gene segments were assigned by aligning CDR3 sequences to IMGT reference sequences. For a sequence to be retained, a match of at least six nucleotides to both a V gene segment and a J gene segment was required. Rearrangements were called productive when the CDR3 lacked stop codons and stayed in frame with V and J; all others were non-productive. Following IMGT convention, CDR3 was defined as the stretch from the second conserved V-encoded cysteine to the conserved J-encoded phenylalanine. Sequences without an unambiguous match to a single V gene segment were excluded from the earlier analysis of 450 to 650 of the donors. In an earlier analysis of approximately 590 of the donors, V segments were called functional above 56.7% productive rearrangements and were called segregating when the between-donor standard deviation exceeded 5%. A statistical classification framework was developed to diagnose cytomegalovirus status using the catalog of TCR beta chain sequences. In a later analysis, TCR nucleotide sequences were compared against IMGT/GENE-DB human TR gene sequences so that V and J genes could be assigned. Using the TCRdist pipeline, a later analysis assigned CDR3 sequences along with most-parsimonious VDJ recombination scenarios. In a later analysis, each TCR beta chain was defined by its CDR3 amino acid sequence together with its V-gene family, and reads lacking a unique V-gene family were excluded. In a later analysis, 450 to 600 highly shared, low-generation-probability nucleotide sequences were removed to address suspected cross-contamination and a sequencing artifact. In a later analysis, a clonal expansion index was calculated for each public chain from normalized within-repertoire ranks of inferred template counts. A later analysis computed generation probabilities with a VDJ recombination model fitted to out-of-frame rearrangements, and checked the results against IGoR. In a later analysis, hypergeometric tests were used to score TCR-TCR, TCR-HLA and TCR-CMV co-occurrence, with a repertoire-size bias correction applied to TCR pairs. False discovery rates were estimated in a later analysis by permuting HLA or CMV assignments 20 times. In a later analysis, co-occurring TCRs were grouped using DBSCAN, and TCRdist sequence similarity was added for clustering within HLA-allele-positive subsets. For co-occurrence clustering, repertoires with fewer than 30,000 or more than 120,000 public chains were excluded, along with five or six repertoires with anomalous nucleotide sharing. Held by TCRdb, this immuneACCESS table contains in-frame sequences only and omits some clones. Under half of the omission traces to an unresolved V gene where checked; the cause of the rest is unknown. V and J calls and clone size come straight from that table; D and trimming were deduced from the DNA. The table for this sample lists 170,000 or so clones; around 84% of them were counted only once. The top ten constitute more than 1.5% of the sample.

This clonotype originated in a man aged 18 to 30 in good health and CMV-seronegative. Input material: PBMCs. Here the chain combines TRBV27 and TRBJ1-4; the D gene cannot be resolved reliably. The CDR3 amino acid sequence is: CASSLSLSNEKLFF. The DNA is TGTGCCAGCAGTTTATCTCTCAGTAATGAAAAACTGTTTTTT.